The 19 T cell receptor beta chains listed next were all sequenced from one sample in a study of CD8 T cells in Susac syndrome. RNA totalling about 0.5 to 1 ug underwent reverse transcription with random hexamers. TCRdb processed the immunoSEQ multiplex PCR reads anew with MiXCR; each CDR3 protein has one entry. The sample lists 130,000 or so distinct CDR3 sequences, roughly 80% occurring once. Sequences were obtained from CD8+ T cells from PBMCs. The receptors originated from a human donor with multiple sclerosis.

This chain links TRBV4-1 with TRBJ1-1; perhaps TRBD1 as D (5 bases). V dropped 6 bases and J dropped 2 bases, with 16 bases sitting between them. This CDR3 is built from 15 residues. The V gene's germline CDR1 is MGHRA and CDR2 YSYEKL. The chain's CDR3 is CASRPSETGNTEAFF. The CDR3 DNA reads TGCGCCAGCAGACCGTCAGAAACAGGAAACACTGAAGCTTTCTTT.

V and J are TRBV3-1 and TRBJ2-1, with TRBD1 matching over 7 bases. The germline CDR1 and CDR2 sequences are LGHDT and YNNKEL (reference sequence). The CDR3 runs 16 residues. With 3 bases clipped from V and 6 bases from J, the junction kept 11 bases outside the gene matches. The CDR3 bases are TGTGCCAGCAGCCATTCTATGGGACAGAAGGTCAATGAGCAGTTCTTC. As protein: CASSHSMGQKVNEQFF.

The gene calls are TRBV7-9 and TRBJ2-1; the D is unclear. The V end lost 1 base, the J end lost 8 bases, and 15 bases lay between the germline ends. CDR3 length: 15 residues. Germline CDR1 is SEHNR and CDR2 is FQNEAQ (reference sequence). CDR3 region: CASSLEAISWHEQFF. The CDR3 DNA is TGTGCCAGCAGCTTAGAGGCCATTAGCTGGCATGAGCAGTTCTTC.

In this sample, this clonotype turned up a few times. The chain combines TRBV5-1 with TRBJ2-7, with D maybe TRBD1 (6 bases). There are 14 residues in the CDR3. V lost 2 bases and J lost 3, with 12 bases in between. Germline V gene lookup returns CDR1 SGHRS and CDR2 YFSETQ. The CDR3 protein is CASSFGRGSYEQYF. The CDR3 bases are TGCGCCAGCAGCTTCGGCAGGGGAAGCTACGAGCAGTACTTC.

The DNA for the CDR3 is TGTGCCACCAGTGACCGAACAATGAAGAACACCGGGGAGCTGTTTTTT. Translated, it gives CATSDRTMKNTGELFF. The gene calls are TRBV24-1 and TRBJ2-2; D gene unclear. Germline CDR1 and CDR2: KGHDR and SFDVKD. V was trimmed by 4 bases and J by 1 base, leaving 12 bases between them. The CDR3 has 16 residues.

This chain connects TRBV14 to TRBJ1-2; 7 bases align to TRBD1. CDR1 is SGHDN, CDR2 FVKESK, per germline. The V and J ends lost 0 bases and 5 bases, in that order; junction bases with no gene match: 9. CDR3 length equals 16 residues. CDR3 bases: TGTGCCAGCAGCCAAGATTCCCGGGGACAGTTATATGGCTACACCTTC. Translating it yields CASSQDSRGQLYGYTF.

This clonotype was seen more than once but under ten times. The rearrangement links TRBV5-5 to TRBJ1-1; D is unresolved. There are 16 residues in the CDR3. Trimming took 0 bases from V and 1 from J, leaving 13 bases between them. Germline CDR1 and CDR2: SGHKS and YYEKEE (reference sequence). The CDR3: CASSLGQKIPNTEAFF. For the CDR3, the DNA is TGTGCCAGCAGCTTGGGCCAGAAGATACCGAACACTGAAGCTTTCTTT.

A few counts support this clonotype. The chain links TRBV12-3 or TRBV12-4 to TRBJ2-6; D unclear. V was clipped by 4 bases and J by 0 bases, with 4 bases between them. The CDR3 covers 14 residues. CDR3 DNA sequence: TGTGCCAGCAGTTACAGCTCTGGGGCCAACGTCCTGACTTTC. As protein: CASSYSSGANVLTF.

CDR3 nucleotide sequence: TGCAGTGCTCTTCTAGCGGGAGGGCCGATTAGGCAGTTCTTC. As protein: CSALLAGGPIRQFF. The chain combines TRBV20-1 with TRBJ2-1; 12 bases fit TRBD2. The CDR3 covers 14 residues. Germline V CDR1 and CDR2: DFQATT, SNEGSKA (reference sequence). V lost 5 bases, J lost 12 bases, and 11 bases stayed unmatched.

The V call is TRBV28, the J call TRBJ2-5, with 10 bases that match TRBD2. Germline V CDR1 and CDR2: MDHEN, SYDVKM. The J segment lost 2 bases and the V segment lost 6 bases, leaving 6 bases of the junction unmatched. This CDR3 is built from 15 residues. The CDR3 bases are TGTGCCAGCAGATCTGATAGCGGGGGGCAAGAGACCCAGTACTTC. As protein: CASRSDSGGQETQYF.

V is TRBV27 and J is TRBJ2-2, with 9 bases fitting TRBD2. From germline, CDR1 is MNHEY and CDR2 SMNVEV (reference sequence). The CDR3 spans 15 residues. V shed 3 bases, J shed 9 bases, and the junction held 8 bases outside the gene matches. This chain's CDR3 is CASSFGASGTRELFF. CDR3 nucleotides: TGTGCCAGCAGTTTTGGTGCTAGCGGGACTAGGGAGCTGTTTTTT.

V is TRBV7-9 and J is TRBJ2-1; no reliable D call. The germline CDR1 and CDR2 sequences are SEHNR and FQNEAQ (reference sequence). V was trimmed by 8 bases and J by 3 bases, leaving 8 bases between them. This CDR3 has 12 amino acids. This CDR3 is CASLADYNEQFF. CDR3 nucleotides: TGTGCCAGCTTGGCGGACTACAATGAGCAGTTCTTC. Complete variable domain (other parts from reference TRBV7-9 and TRBJ2-1): DTGVSQNPRHKITKRGQNVTFRCDPISEHNRLYWYRQTLGQGPEFLTYFQNEAQLEKSRLLSDRFSAERPKGSFSTLEIQRTEQGDSAMYLCASLADYNEQFFGPGTRLTVL.

The chain has TRBV2 and TRBJ2-7; no clear D gene. V gave up 8 bases and J gave up 4 bases, with 6 bases separating them. CDR1 and CDR2 (germline): SNHLY, FYNNEI. This CDR3 is 10 amino acids long. The CDR3 coding sequence is TGTGCCAGCGCCGGATACGAGCAGTACTTC. Its translation: CASAGYEQYF. Together with reference TRBV2 and TRBJ2-7, the CDR3 gives the full variable domain: EPEVTQTPSHQVTQMGQEVILRCVPISNHLYFYWYRQILGQKVEFLVSFYNNEISEKSEIFDDQFSVERPDGSNFTLKIRSTKLEDSAMYFCASAGYEQYFGPGTRLTVT.

There are a few counts of this clonotype. The J gene is TRBJ2-7, the V gene TRBV5-1; D assignment may be TRBD1 or TRBD2 (5 bases each). CDR3 length: 15 residues. Trimming removed 4 bases from V and 5 bases from J, with 19 bases in between. CDR1 SGHRS and CDR2 YFSETQ come from the germline V gene. The DNA for the CDR3 is TGCGCCAGCAGCCTATATGGGGACGCCCTTGACGAGCAGTACGTC. This translates into CASSLYGDALDEQYV.

The chain carries TRBV9 and TRBJ1-1, with TRBD1 matching over 7 bases. Trimming removed 3 bases from V and 3 bases from J; junction bases left unmatched: 8. This CDR3 comprises 15 residues. The germline CDR1 and CDR2 sequences are SGDLS and YYNGEE. The CDR3 spells CASSEGDREYTEAFF. The CDR3, as DNA: TGTGCCAGCAGCGAGGGAGACAGGGAATACACTGAAGCTTTCTTT.

The V call is TRBV5-5, the J call TRBJ2-5, with D possibly matching TRBD2 (6 bases). There are 17 residues in the CDR3. Trimming left V 6 bases short and J 1 base short, with 22 bases between. Per germline, CDR1 SGHKS and CDR2 YYEKEE (reference sequence). This CDR3 is CASNLEGHRTFQETQYF. CDR3 nucleotide sequence: TGTGCCAGCAACCTGGAGGGGCACAGAACCTTCCAAGAGACCCAGTACTTC.

This chain connects TRBV18 to TRBJ2-2; 11 bases are shared with TRBD1. Germline values: CDR1 KGHSH, CDR2 LQKENI. The CDR3 runs to 17 residues. V gave up 4 bases and J gave up 5 bases; unmatched junction bases: 9. CDR3 amino acids: CASSLTPGQGATGELFF. The DNA for the CDR3 is TGTGCCAGCTCACTCACTCCAGGACAGGGGGCAACCGGGGAGCTGTTTTTT.

The chain links TRBV5-8 to TRBJ1-1; TRBD1 matches at 7 bases. The CDR3 totals 14 residues. Germline loops: CDR1 SGHTS, CDR2 YDEGEE. V dropped 3 bases and J dropped 8; count of bases not matched to a gene: 10. This CDR3 is CASSSYIQGPEAFF. Here the CDR3 DNA reads TGTGCCAGCAGCTCATATATACAGGGGCCCGAAGCTTTCTTT.

The chain links TRBV28 to TRBJ1-1, with a weak D call TRBD1 (5 bases). Germline loops: CDR1 MDHEN, CDR2 SYDVKM. The CDR3 loop spans 17 amino acids. The V end lost 5 bases, the J end lost 0 bases, and 19 bases lay between the germline ends. CDR3 nucleotides: TGTGCCAGCAGTCGATTTACCCCGACAGTGATGAACACTGAAGCTTTCTTT. Protein sequence: CASSRFTPTVMNTEAFF.